A single sample gave rise to the 31 T cell receptor beta chains below, sequenced in a study of blood T cells in healthy people across ages. Sample-barcoded 5' priming and a J-beta primer mix drove a second PCR of about 6 to 12 cycles. TCRdb analysed the 5' RACE reads with MiXCR anew, one entry per CDR3 protein. The table has 710,000 or so distinct CDR3 sequences, 22% seen once; the top ten hold approximately 20%. The sequenced sample consisted of blood. Receptors were obtained from a man between 65 and 85 years old in good health.

This clonotype appeared a single time. The V call is TRBV29-1, the J call TRBJ2-1, with no clear D. Germline V gene lookup returns CDR1 SQVTM and CDR2 ANQGSEA. V dropped 7 bases and J dropped 5 bases, with 27 bases sitting between them. The CDR3 has 17 amino acids. CDR3 nucleotides: TGCAGCGCCGAAACTCGAGGCCGCCTCGCAGATAACAATGAGCAGTTCTTC. It is translated as CSAETRGRLADNNEQFF.

The rearrangement joins TRBV14 to TRBJ2-5, with D maybe TRBD1 (5 bases). Germline CDR1 reads SGHDN; CDR2 reads FVKESK. Trimming cost V 1 base and J 4 bases, with 10 bases left between them. The CDR3 runs to 14 residues. The CDR3 nucleotides are TGTGCCAGCAGCCAAGGACTTAGGGGAGAGACCCAGTACTTC. As protein: CASSQGLRGETQYF. The full variable domain, rest sourced from reference TRBV14 and TRBJ2-5, is EAGVTQFPSHSVIEKGQTVTLRCDPISGHDNLYWYRRVMGKEIKFLLHFVKESKQDESGMPNNRFLAERTGGTYSTLKVQPAELEDSGVYFCASSQGLRGETQYFGPGTRLLVL.

This clonotype was picked up a small number of times. This sequence joins TRBV12-3 or TRBV12-4 and TRBJ1-3; maybe TRBD1 (5 bases). This CDR3 is 15 amino acids long. V was pared by 8 bases and J by 0 bases, with 14 bases between. This CDR3 is CASPAGPRSGNTIYF. The CDR3 nucleotides read TGTGCCAGCCCGGCGGGACCTCGCTCTGGAAACACCATATATTTT.

This clonotype was observed many times. The CDR3 DNA reads as TGTGCCAGCCGACGGGTGAACGGGGAGCTGTTTTTT. Protein sequence: CASRRVNGELFF. V gene TRBV6-5 combines with J gene TRBJ2-2; D gene uncertain. Germline loops: CDR1 MNHEY, CDR2 SVGAGI. CDR3 length: 12 residues. The V end lost 8 bases, the J end lost 7 bases, and 11 bases lay between the germline ends.

This chain uses TRBV7-7 with TRBJ2-5; 7 bases are a match to TRBD2. V was pared by 3 bases and J by 3 bases, with 4 bases of the junction left unmatched. The CDR3 is 14 amino acids. Germline lookup yields CDR1 SSHAT and CDR2 FNYEAQ (reference sequence). CDR3 sequence reads: CASSFSAGEETQYF. The CDR3 DNA reads TGTGCCAGCAGCTTTTCTGCGGGGGAAGAGACCCAGTACTTC.

The gene calls are TRBV7-9 and TRBJ1-3; D might be TRBD1 (5 bases). Trimming removed 5 bases from V and 0 bases from J, with 11 bases in between. The CDR3 is 15 residues long. The germline V gene has CDR1 SEHNR and CDR2 FQNEAQ (reference sequence). This CDR3 is CASSLRQISGNTIYF. In DNA form, the CDR3 reads TGTGCCAGCAGCCTAAGACAGATCTCTGGAAACACCATATATTTT.

This clonotype was seen a handful of times. The chain has TRBV7-9 and TRBJ2-2; D unresolved. Trimming took off 2 bases at V and 7 bases at J, with 8 bases between the two ends. The CDR3 covers 13 residues. From germline, CDR1 is SEHNR and CDR2 FQNEAQ (reference sequence). This CDR3 reads CASSLLLIGELFF. The CDR3 bases are TGTGCCAGCAGCTTACTCTTGATCGGGGAGCTGTTTTTT.

This clonotype was seen only once. The rearrangement joins TRBV11-2 to TRBJ2-2; D is unresolved. Trimming removed 3 bases at V and 5 bases at J, with 10 bases between. The CDR3 is 14 residues long. Germline CDR1 and CDR2: SGHAT and FQNNGV. CDR3 protein: CASSFSWVTGELFF. As DNA, the CDR3 is TGTGCCAGCAGCTTCAGTTGGGTGACCGGGGAGCTGTTTTTT.

The chain has TRBV28 and TRBJ1-5; 7 bases align to TRBD1. J was trimmed by 7 bases and V by 4 bases; bases with no gene match: 7. This CDR3 comprises 14 residues. The germline V gene has CDR1 MDHEN and CDR2 SYDVKM. The CDR3 region is CASSYPARGQPQHF. For the CDR3, the DNA is TGTGCCAGCAGTTACCCGGCCAGGGGGCAGCCCCAGCATTTT.

The chain uses TRBV3-1 and TRBJ2-5; 11 nucleotides align to TRBD2. The DNA matches TRBJ2-7 better at its end, which makes the J call doubtful. This CDR3 has 17 residues. Germline CDR1 LGHDT, CDR2 YNNKEL (reference sequence). The CDR3 coding sequence is TGTGCCAGCAGTCAGAAATTGATGGGACTAGCGGCCTACGAGCAGTACGTC. Translating gives CASSQKLMGLAAYEQYV.

This clonotype showed up just a few times. The V gene is TRBV5-4, the J gene TRBJ2-3; TRBD2 matches 8 bases. CDR1 SGHNT and CDR2 YYREEE come from the germline V gene (reference sequence). This CDR3 spans 17 amino acids. Trimming took 0 bases from V and 1 from J; bases not matched to a gene: 7. CDR3 in DNA: TGTGCCAGCAGCTTGGCCAACGCGCGGGAGGGCACAGATACGCAGTATTTT. It yields the protein CASSLANAREGTDTQYF.

The CDR3 is CASSFYGANVLTF. In nucleotides, the CDR3 is TGTGCCAGCAGCTTTTATGGGGCCAACGTCCTGACTTTC. This rearrangement joins TRBV7-2 to TRBJ2-6, with D unclear. Germline CDR1 reads SGHTA; CDR2 reads FQGNSA. Trimming cost V 3 bases and J 3 bases, with 3 bases left between them. This CDR3 contains 13 residues.

This chain joins TRBV28 and TRBJ2-1; D is uncertain. Matching the DNA end better, TRBJ2-7 makes the J call doubtful. The CDR3 loop spans 13 amino acids. Per germline, CDR1 MDHEN and CDR2 SYDVKM. The CDR3 DNA reads as TGTGCCAGCCTTCCACAGATTCCCTACGAGCAGTACTTC. The encoded protein is CASLPQIPYEQYF.

The rearrangement joins TRBV9 to TRBJ2-5, with D perhaps TRBD1 (5 bases). The J call may be incorrect, as the DNA end agrees better with TRBJ2-7. The length of the CDR3 is 15 residues. Germline values: CDR1 SGDLS, CDR2 YYNGEE. CDR3 amino acids: CASSVDPGRNGEQYF. In nucleotides, the CDR3 is TGTGCCAGCAGCGTAGATCCAGGGCGGAATGGCGAGCAGTACTTC.

This clonotype was found a few times. The rearrangement joins TRBV7-2 to TRBJ2-3; TRBD2 agrees at 11 bases. Trimming removed 0 bases from V and 1 base from J; junction bases left unmatched: 6. The CDR3 is made up of 18 amino acids. From germline, CDR1 is SGHTA and CDR2 FQGNSA. CDR3 residues: CASSLAPSGRRGTDTQYF. The DNA for the CDR3 is TGTGCCAGCAGCTTAGCGCCTAGCGGGAGGCGCGGCACAGATACGCAGTATTTT.

This clonotype appeared a few times. This chain connects TRBV20-1 to TRBJ1-4; a possible D gene is TRBD1 (5 bases). This CDR3 has 14 amino acids. Trimming removed 5 bases from V and 7 bases from J, with 17 bases in between. CDR1 is DFQATT and CDR2 is SNEGSKA in the germline V gene (reference sequence). The CDR3, as DNA: TGCAGTGCTTTTAAGCCCGGGACCGGTGAAAAACTGTTTTTT. It codes for CSAFKPGTGEKLFF.

This clonotype came up a few times. The chain employs TRBV3-1 and TRBJ2-6; the D gene is possibly TRBD2 (5 bases). Trimming left V 2 bases short and J 0 bases short, with 11 bases between. Germline CDR1 is LGHDT and CDR2 is YNNKEL (reference sequence). CDR3 size: 17 residues. The CDR3 sequence: CASSQPGYHSGANVLTF. The CDR3 DNA is TGTGCCAGCAGCCAACCGGGATATCACTCTGGGGCCAACGTCCTGACTTTC.

This clonotype has a handful of counts. V gene TRBV7-6 combines with J gene TRBJ2-3, with D maybe TRBD1 (5 bases). The CDR3 consists of 17 residues. Per the germline V gene, CDR1 is SGHVS and CDR2 is FNYEAQ. Trimming took 5 bases from V and 1 from J, leaving 19 bases between them. The CDR3 is CASSPPLGRTGTDTQYF. The CDR3 DNA follows: TGTGCCAGCAGCCCTCCGTTGGGGCGGACCGGCACAGATACGCAGTATTTT.

In its sample, this clonotype was seen a few times. The chain recombines TRBV2 with TRBJ2-5; 11 bases fit TRBD2. This CDR3 has 15 residues. With V trimmed by 4 bases and J by 0 bases, 1 base remained unmatched. Germline loops: CDR1 SNHLY, CDR2 FYNNEI. This chain's CDR3 is CASSGGLADQETQYF. For the CDR3, the DNA is TGTGCCAGCAGTGGGGGACTAGCGGACCAAGAGACCCAGTACTTC.

This chain joins TRBV20-1 and TRBJ1-5; TRBD1 is a possible D gene (6 bases). V gave up 3 bases and J gave up 5 bases, with 17 bases separating them. This CDR3 has 15 residues. The germline V gene has CDR1 DFQATT and CDR2 SNEGSKA (reference sequence). CDR3 sequence reads: CSAREAPGDYQPQHF. The CDR3 coding sequence is TGCAGTGCTAGGGAGGCCCCAGGGGACTATCAGCCCCAGCATTTT.

This clonotype was counted at least ten times. V usage is TRBV29-1 and J usage is TRBJ2-5; perhaps TRBD2 as D (6 bases). Germline CDR1 reads SQVTM; CDR2 reads ANQGSEA. The CDR3 is 14 residues long. V was cut by 5 bases and J by 3 bases, with 16 bases left in between. The CDR3 sequence is CSVHKRAREETQYF. CDR3 bases: TGCAGCGTTCATAAGCGGGCACGTGAAGAGACCCAGTACTTC.

J is TRBJ2-7 and V is TRBV19, with D perhaps matching TRBD1 (6 bases). Trimming cost V 3 bases and J 3 bases, with 6 bases left between them. This CDR3 contains 12 residues. Germline CDR1 reads LNHDA; CDR2 reads SQIVND (reference sequence). This CDR3 reads CASSMTGYEQYF. CDR3 DNA sequence: TGTGCCAGTAGTATGACAGGCTACGAGCAGTACTTC.

V and J are TRBV7-2 and TRBJ1-2; the match to TRBD1 covers 7 bases. V lost 2 bases to trimming and J lost 4 bases; unmatched junction nucleotides: 7. Per the germline V gene, CDR1 is SGHTA and CDR2 is FQGNSA. The CDR3 has 15 residues. DNA for the CDR3: TGTGCCAGCAGCTTAAACAGGGGCGGTAGCTATGGCTACACCTTC. Its translation is CASSLNRGGSYGYTF.

Many counts were recorded for this clonotype. V usage is TRBV4-3 and J usage is TRBJ2-5; unclear D gene. The length of the CDR3 is 15 residues. Trimming removed 2 bases from V and 5 bases from J, with 15 bases in between. Germline assignment: CDR1 LGHNA and CDR2 YSLEER. CDR3 DNA: TGCGCCAGCAGCCAACGGTTAGAACCTCGGGAGACCCAGTACTTC. Encoded protein: CASSQRLEPRETQYF.

The CDR3 region is CASSQDEGTKRRGYTF. DNA of the CDR3: TGCGCCAGCAGCCAAGATGAGGGGACGAAAAGGCGTGGCTACACCTTC. The J gene is TRBJ1-2, the V gene TRBV4-1; D might be TRBD1 (5 bases). The CDR3 loop spans 16 amino acids. V lost 0 bases, J lost 7 bases, and 18 bases lay in between. Looked up from germline, CDR1 is MGHRA and CDR2 is YSYEKL.

This clonotype has a handful of counts. The chain couples TRBV5-1 to TRBJ2-1; 8 nucleotides match TRBD2. This CDR3 spans 15 amino acids. With 3 bases clipped from V and 5 bases from J, the junction kept 7 bases outside the gene matches. Germline CDR1 and CDR2: SGHRS and YFSETQ. CDR3 residues: CASSYPPGLDNEQFF. The CDR3 DNA sequence: TGCGCCAGCAGCTACCCCCCGGGACTAGACAATGAGCAGTTCTTC.

The chain has TRBV12-3 or TRBV12-4 and TRBJ2-5; 7 bases line up with TRBD2. CDR3 size: 14 residues. V shed 7 bases and J 6 bases; nucleotides not matched to a gene: 11. DNA of the CDR3: TGTGCCAGCATGACTTCGCGGGGGAGAAAGACCCAGTACTTC. Translated: CASMTSRGRKTQYF.

V and J are TRBV18 and TRBJ2-7; a possible D gene is TRBD1 (6 bases). The germline V and J ends were trimmed by 2 bases and 5 bases, with 13 bases remaining between them. This CDR3 contains 14 residues. Germline V CDR1 and CDR2: KGHSH, LQKENI. The chain's CDR3 is CASSPTGRFHEQYF. Here the CDR3 DNA reads TGTGCCAGCTCACCAACAGGGAGATTCCACGAGCAGTACTTC.

This clonotype was detected only a few times. The V and J genes are TRBV6-6 and TRBJ1-1; TRBD1 matches at 7 bases. The CDR3 is made up of 16 amino acids. With 2 bases clipped from V and 6 bases from J, the junction kept 12 bases outside the gene matches. Germline V gene lookup returns CDR1 MNHNY and CDR2 SVGAGI (reference sequence). The CDR3 bases are TGTGCCAGCAGTTACCGTGGCAGGGGGGGACTGGCTGAAGCTTTCTTT. This sequence encodes CASSYRGRGGLAEAFF.

This clonotype was seen many times. This chain connects TRBV3-1 to TRBJ2-1; 12 positions match TRBD2. The junction had 5 bases not matched to a gene; V was cut back by 2 bases and J by 0 bases. Germline CDR1 reads LGHDT; CDR2 reads YNNKEL (reference sequence). This CDR3 comprises 18 residues. The CDR3 coding sequence is TGTGCCAGCAGCCAAACTAGCGGGGGGTCACACTCCTACAATGAGCAGTTCTTC. This sequence encodes CASSQTSGGSHSYNEQFF.

This clonotype came up a few times. This chain links TRBV30 with TRBJ1-2; the D is unclear. The CDR3 totals 12 residues. V lost 0 bases to trimming and J lost 8 bases, with 10 bases between them. The V gene's germline CDR1 is GTSNPN and CDR2 SVGIG (reference sequence). The CDR3 nucleotides read TGTGCCTGGAGTGTACTGGGAAGCGGCTACACCTTC. This encodes CAWSVLGSGYTF.